What follows is one T cell receptor beta chain and its context. Its cognate antigen has yet to be identified. No base quality values were provided; no much bigger clone lies one nucleotide off. Libraries were built with the immunoSEQ multiplex PCR assay. For the multiplex PCR, a mixture combining 60 forward primers for TCR Vbeta segments and 13 reverse primers for TCR Jbeta segments was used. The CDR3 region of rearranged TCR beta genes was amplified from genomic DNA with a multiplex PCR assay. The Illumina HiSeq System was used to sequence the amplified TCR beta libraries as 87-base-pair reads. The original methods were these. In a later analysis, tens of millions of unique TCR beta chains were counted across the 690 or so repertoires, and around 11 million of these chains were shared by at least two donors. To remove PCR and sequencing errors, raw reads were error-corrected and collapsed into unique sequences using a nearest-neighbor algorithm that merged closely related sequences. CDR3 sequences were aligned to IMGT reference sequences to assign V, D and J gene segments. For a sequence to be retained, at least a six-nucleotide match to both a V gene segment and a J gene segment was required. A rearrangement counted as productive if the CDR3 had no stop codons and remained in frame with V and J, and every other rearrangement counted as non-productive. CDR3 was defined according to IMGT convention as the region running from the second conserved V-encoded cysteine to the conserved J-encoded phenylalanine. The earlier analysis of a few hundred of the donors excluded any sequence lacking an unambiguous match to a single V gene segment. An earlier analysis of about 590 of the donors classified V segments as functional when productive rearrangements were above 56.7% and as segregating when the standard deviation between donors was above 5%. A statistical classification framework was developed to diagnose cytomegalovirus status using the catalog of TCR beta chain sequences. V and J gene assignment, in a later analysis, came from comparing TCR nucleotide sequences with IMGT/GENE-DB human TR gene sequences. The TCRdist pipeline was used in a later analysis to assign CDR3 sequences and most-parsimonious VDJ recombination scenarios. In a later analysis, every TCR beta chain was defined by the combination of its CDR3 amino acid sequence and its V-gene family, and reads without a unique V-gene family were dropped. In a later analysis, a few hundred highly shared, low-generation-probability nucleotide sequences were removed to address suspected cross-contamination and a sequencing artifact. In a later analysis, a clonal expansion index for each public chain was calculated from normalized within-repertoire ranks of inferred template counts. Generation probabilities in a later analysis came from a VDJ recombination model fitted to out-of-frame rearrangements, and those results were checked against IGoR. A later analysis scored TCR-TCR, TCR-HLA and TCR-CMV co-occurrence with hypergeometric tests, applying a repertoire-size bias correction to TCR pairs. A later analysis estimated false discovery rates by permuting HLA or CMV assignments 20 times. In a later analysis, co-occurring TCRs were grouped with DBSCAN, and TCRdist sequence similarity was added when clustering was performed within HLA-allele-positive subsets. For co-occurrence clustering, repertoires with fewer than 30,000 or more than 120,000 public chains were excluded, along with four or five repertoires with anomalous nucleotide sharing. Imported from immuneACCESS, the table was reduced by TCRdb to in-frame sequences with V and J called. These copies leave out some clones; in studies compared against another copy, an unresolved V gene accounts for under half, and the cause of the remainder is not known. V, J and clone size reflect that table, while D and trimming were determined from the DNA. This sample has about 150,000 clones in its table, and around 75% of those were observed once. The ten largest make up 1.5% to 2% of the sample.

The record originates from a study of cytomegalovirus exposure and HLA in healthy donors (dated by TCRdb to about 2017). Regarding the complete study: According to an earlier analysis of 587 of the donors, about 179 million T cells yielded approximately 120 million unique TCR beta sequences and 276 Gb of sequence data. Roughly 5 DR-DQ haplotypes were handled as single units for association and clustering, since linkage in the cohort was strong. Along with the approximately 700-subject first cohort, a separate validation cohort of roughly 110 different subjects was used. Of the roughly 400 genotyped donors, around 81% fell in the genetic ancestry cluster associated with self-reported Caucasian donors. Among 398 genotyped donors of the cohort, an average of approximately 240,000 unique TCR beta nucleotide sequences was sequenced per donor, of which approximately 19% were non-productive. Typing coverage varied by locus: roughly 620-640 donors for A, B, C, DRB1 and DQB1; more than 500 for DQA1; 606 for DPA1; roughly 450 for DPB1. Donor age, sex, ethnicity and CMV serostatus were compiled alongside the repertoire data. A later genetic analysis took genome-wide SNP genotypes for about three fifths of the roughly 670 donors and used that subset as a discovery cohort. Using immunosequencing, the study profiled T cell repertoires from roughly 650 subjects and related those repertoires to cytomegalovirus serostatus. The later analysis used no new phenotypic data to find candidate immune exposures, relying instead on TCR beta sequences and their occurrence across donors. Around 300 gigabases of sequencing data and 70 million to 100 million unique TCR sequences were included in an early release covering several hundred HLA-typed donors. To predict cytomegalovirus infection status, the study brought together high-throughput TCR immunosequencing, statistical association of individual TCRs with disease status, and machine learning. An earlier analysis of about 600 of the donors used high-throughput TCR beta sequencing to judge whether each TCR beta V gene segment behaved as functional or pseudogenic. To study patterns of TCR occurrence, a later analysis re-analyzed previously published TCR beta repertoires from under 750 donors and added high-resolution HLA genotyping. The study aimed to test whether signatures of past pathogen exposure could be identified by cataloging public T cell receptors. Every repertoire in the discovery cohort had been generated on one and the same sequencing platform. HLA typing included class I and class II loci at four-digit resolution.

Paper-wide results and their limitations: In vitro tests confirmed that a few of the cytomegalovirus-associated TCR beta chains recognize cytomegalovirus antigens. In a later genetic analysis, fewer N-insertions in productive TCRs were reported among donors in an Asian-associated ancestry cluster than the 666-donor mean. When HLA alleles, especially DR and DQ, strongly co-occurred, TCR associations were difficult to assign to individual alleles. Sequencing depth was assumed to be roughly uniform across donors in the presence/absence analyses, though that assumption may not hold. The cohort was sequenced for TCR beta chains only, and without alpha or paired-chain data the features that could be detected were limited. HLA typing was unavailable for some donors at each locus, so association tests used only the typed subset. Specific HLA alleles were associated with around 18,000 TCR beta sequences at a false discovery rate of 0.05 in a later analysis. According to a later analysis, most CMV-associated TCR beta chains appeared to be HLA-restricted, and the HLA associations seemed to be driven largely by CMV exposure. Most TCR sequences were seen in very few donors, while some public TCRs were found in many individuals. Linkage disequilibrium might explain the correlated functional status among segregating V segments, but an unknown experimental factor could not be ruled out. A later analysis reported that several top co-occurrence clusters appeared linked to parvovirus B19, influenza, CMV and Epstein-Barr virus. Compared with equally common non-associated chains, HLA-associated TCR beta chains in a later analysis were more clonally expanded and had lower generation probabilities. A further reported finding was that TCR beta sequences accurately predicted the HLA-A and HLA-B alleles for most subjects in the first cohort. A cluster of highly shared sequence variants was judged likely to be a technical artifact of the sequencing pipeline. Over 15 rarely observed V segments, including chromosome 9 orphons, were excluded from the earlier analysis of a few hundred of the donors because counts were too low. In both the original and validation cohorts, the classifier was reported to diagnose cytomegalovirus status with high specificity and sensitivity. It was suggested by the authors that the approach could potentially be generalized to other disease states and immunological phenotypes. The only immune exposure information available for the cohort was CMV serostatus. In a later analysis, TCR association rates were found to vary across HLA loci, with the most associated TCRs seen for DRB1 alleles and the fewest for HLA-C alleles. V-gene and J-gene trimming of TCR beta chains was associated with a missense DCLRE1C variant in a later genetic analysis, and the association was replicated in an independent cohort. A total of 150 to 200 TCR beta chains were listed by the study as associated with cytomegalovirus. Some IMGT-functional V segments, including TRBV6-2 and TRBV6-3, could not be told apart with the 87-base-pair reads, so those segments were excluded. An earlier analysis of approximately 600 of the donors showed that most TCR beta V segments appeared in productive rearrangements either about 87% or about 30% of the time, which broadly matched IMGT annotations.

Measured from the cysteine to the phenylalanine, the CDR3 is 16 residues long. The entry retains the CDR3 DNA only, 48 bases that are in frame from base 1. Taken from the germline V gene (reference sequence), the CDR1 and CDR2 loops are LNHDA and SQIVND. Trimmed from V: 7 bases; trimmed from J: 5 bases; junction bases lacking a gene match: 14. The cohort was made up of approximately 670 healthy bone marrow donors. At the time of sampling, all cohort members were nominally healthy, though unrecorded immune exposures were likely present. The donor tested CMV seronegative and was one of the 352 seronegative cohort members. A peripheral blood sample was provided by each donor, and peripheral blood mononuclear cells were used for TCR beta sequencing. The Qiagen DNeasy Blood Extraction Kit was used to extract genomic DNA from the blood cell samples.

This chain joins TRBV19 to TRBJ2-3; 8 bases in between match TRBD2. Material: PBMCs. The clonotype was recovered from a woman in her thirties or forties in good health and CMV-seronegative. CDR3 reads: CASKVGAGGLGDTQYF. The DNA sequence is TGTGCCAGTAAGGTTGGGGCGGGAGGTCTCGGAGATACGCAGTATTTT.